This is a list of T cell receptor beta chains from one sample in a study of response to subunit inactivated influenza vaccine. TCRdb reprocessed the RT-PCR reads via MiXCR and lists one record per CDR3 protein. The data contain about 540,000 distinct CDR3 sequences, 14% of them singletons. This specimen consisted of PBMCs from blood, obtained about 13 days after vaccination. The receptors here all came from a man between 50 and 59 years old who received an inactivated influenza vaccine. Both conserved end residues are part of each CDR3. A D gene is named only where the DNA matches it firmly. Some rows have no size entry. The others give once, few or many, or a class for an expanded clone.

D	V	length	size	J	DNA	CDR3
-	TRBV5-1	15	few	TRBJ1-1	TGCGCCAGCAGCTTGGGAGGGGGAAGAAACACTGAAGCTTTCTTT	CASSLGGGRNTEAFF
-	TRBV7-9	14	-	TRBJ2-5	TGTGCCAGCAGCCCGCGAGGGGCGAGGGAGACCCAGTACTTC	CASSPRGARETQYF
-	TRBV18	17	-	TRBJ2-6	TGTGCCAGCTCACTAACTGGACAGTCCTCTGGGGCCAACGTCCTGACTTTC	CASSLTGQSSGANVLTF
-	TRBV28	15	few	TRBJ2-3	TGTGCCAGCAGTTTATTGGGCCCCCCTCCAGATACGCAGTATTTT	CASSLLGPPPDTQYF
TRBD1	TRBV7-2	15	-	TRBJ1-5	TGTGCCAGCAGCTTAGGTCTGCAGGGGGGCCAGCCCCAGCATTTT	CASSLGLQGGQPQHF
-	TRBV20-1	11	-	TRBJ2-1	TGCAGGGCTTATAAGGGCGATGAGCAGTTCTTC	CRAYKGDEQFF
TRBD2	TRBV4-1	13	many	TRBJ2-4	TGCGCCAGCAAGAAAGCGGGAGAGGCCATTCAGTACTTC	CASKKAGEAIQYF
-	TRBV27	14	-	TRBJ2-2	TGTGCCAGCAGTTTAATAGCGAACACCGGGGAGCTGTTTTTT	CASSLIANTGELFF
-	TRBV9	14	-	TRBJ2-1	TGTGCCAGCAGCGTAGGTGGGGTGAGTAATGAGCAGTTCTTC	CASSVGGVSNEQFF
-	TRBV11-2	16	many	TRBJ1-3	TGTGCCAGCAGCCTCACCTGGCCTCTCTCTGGAAACACCATATATTTT	CASSLTWPLSGNTIYF
-	TRBV6-5	17	-	TRBJ2-2	TGTGCCAGCAGCTACGGGGACGCGGGGGCAAGCGCCGGGGAGCTGTTTTTT	CASSYGDAGASAGELFF
-	TRBV7-9	13	-	TRBJ1-3	TGTGCCAGCAGCTTTCGGTCCCGAAACACCATATATTTT	CASSFRSRNTIYF
TRBD1	TRBV12-3/TRBV12-4	15	-	TRBJ2-5	TGTGCCAGCACCTTAGGGGGCCTGCTCCAAGAGACCCAGTACTTC	CASTLGGLLQETQYF
-	TRBV6-1	15	-	TRBJ2-6	TGTGCCAGCACTCGGACCCGGTCTGGGGCCAACGTCCTGACTTTC	CASTRTRSGANVLTF
-	TRBV6-1	13	few	TRBJ2-7	TGTGCCAGCCGCAAAGACGGATCCTACGAGCAGTACTTC	CASRKDGSYEQYF
TRBD1	TRBV12-3/TRBV12-4	16	-	TRBJ2-5	TGTGCCAGCAGTTTAAGGGGGGACAGGGGATGGGAGACCCAGTACTTC	CASSLRGDRGWETQYF